This T cell receptor (beta chain) came from a study of T cells in Graves' hyperthyroidism and ophthalmopathy. Study-level findings and limits: Separating ophthalmopathy from stable hyperthyroidism was achieved by a 13 V-J model.

Per the germline V gene, CDR1 is MNHEY and CDR2 is SVGEGT. CDR3 length equals 15 residues. V shed 6 bases and J 4 bases; nucleotides not matched to a gene: 10. Using RNA transcripts as the source, TCR beta CDR3 regions were amplified. A first-round RT-PCR of the TCR CDR3 used the HTBI primer set. TCRdb called the multiplex PCR reads again in MiXCR, with one record for every CDR3 protein. Here the sample spans about 360,000 distinct CDR3 sequences, around 14% being singletons. No ophthalmopathy progression within 18 months constituted stable Graves' hyperthyroidism. Thyroid ultrasound, orbital computed tomography, clinical symptoms, and serum thyroxine and TRAb underpinned diagnoses. This clonotype was seen repeatedly, ten times or more. Its antigen is as yet unknown.

This clonotype originated in a woman aged 18-29 years with Graves' hyperthyroidism. The sequenced material came from blood. The V call is TRBV6-2 or TRBV6-3, the J call TRBJ2-7; 9 bases are shared with TRBD1. CDR3 residues: CASRYGQGRTYEQYF. The CDR3 DNA reads as TGTGCCAGCAGATACGGACAGGGGAGGACGTACGAGCAGTACTTC.